This entry concerns a single T cell receptor beta chain. As yet, its antigen is unknown. The CDR3 is 13 amino acids. The V end lost 4 bases, the J end lost 6 bases, and 10 bases lay between the germline ends. CDR1 SGHDN and CDR2 FVKESK come from the germline V gene. The assay was immunoSEQ multiplex PCR, and TCRdb's table has in-frame clones only and misses some. The sample records fewer than 45,000 clones, approximately 89% being singletons. This sample stems from a study of T cell clonotyping in hematopoietic cell transplantation. Study conclusions and caveats: No sorting was done, leaving CD4 and CD8 contributions mixed. Few recipient clonotypes overlapped donors; over 97% were de novo at given depth. Higher Inverse Simpson Index values in graft donor and pretransplant recipient predicted broader posttransplant TCR diversity. After transplant, recipient diversity fell while pathologically expanded clonotypes grew through day 180.

Source material: peripheral blood mononuclear cells. V and J are TRBV14 and TRBJ1-5; TRBD1 might be the D (5 bases). The TCR was taken from a woman in her 40s in good health. Some clones in this sample may be carry-over from other donors' samples. The CDR3 loop reads CASSLGGGQPQHF. The CDR3 DNA is TGTGCCAGCAGCCTCGGGGGTGGTCAGCCCCAGCATTTT.